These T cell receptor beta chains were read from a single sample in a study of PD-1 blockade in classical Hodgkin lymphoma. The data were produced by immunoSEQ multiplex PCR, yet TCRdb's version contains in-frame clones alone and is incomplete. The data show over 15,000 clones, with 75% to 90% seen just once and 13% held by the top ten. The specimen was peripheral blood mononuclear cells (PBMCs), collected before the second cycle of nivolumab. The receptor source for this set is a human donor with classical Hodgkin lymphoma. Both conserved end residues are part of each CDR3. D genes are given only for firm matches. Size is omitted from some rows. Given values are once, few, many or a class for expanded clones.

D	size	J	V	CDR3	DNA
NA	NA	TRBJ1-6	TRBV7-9	CASSSIINSPLHF	TGTGCCAGCAGCTCCATCATAAATTCACCCCTCCACTTT
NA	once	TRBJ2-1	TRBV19	CASSIVVSAASYNEQFF	TGTGCCAGTAGTATAGTGGTAAGCGCGGCATCCTACAATGAGCAGTTCTTC
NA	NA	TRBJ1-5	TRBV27	CASSTEVPGNQPQHF	TGTGCCAGCAGTACGGAGGTCCCGGGGAATCAGCCCCAGCATTTT
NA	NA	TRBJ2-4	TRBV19	CASSRPAKNIQYF	TGTGCCAGTAGTAGACCTGCCAAAAACATTCAGTACTTC
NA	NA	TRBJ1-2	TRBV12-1	CASSLGTPFRYGYTF	TGTGCCAGCAGCTTGGGGACTCCCTTCAGGTATGGCTACACCTTC
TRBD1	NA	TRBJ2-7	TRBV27	CASRRRQGYEQYF	TGTGCCAGCAGACGACGACAGGGCTACGAGCAGTACTTC
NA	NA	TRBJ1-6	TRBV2	CASKGSAGNSPLHF	TGTGCCAGCAAAGGGAGCGCGGGTAATTCACCCCTCCACTTT
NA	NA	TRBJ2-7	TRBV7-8	CASSLEDKGEQYF	TGTGCCAGCAGCTTAGAGGACAAGGGCGAGCAGTACTTC
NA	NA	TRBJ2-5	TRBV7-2	CASSSSDLYQETQYF	TGTGCCAGCAGCTCTTCGGACCTTTACCAAGAGACCCAGTACTTC
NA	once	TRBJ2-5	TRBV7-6	CASSDGTQETQYF	TGTGCCAGCAGCGACGGGACCCAAGAGACCCAGTACTTC
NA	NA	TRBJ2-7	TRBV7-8	CASSFGSGGSYEQYF	NA
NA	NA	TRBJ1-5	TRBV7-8	CASSLVAGVQPQHF	TGTGCCAGCAGCTTAGTAGCGGGAGTACAGCCCCAGCATTTT
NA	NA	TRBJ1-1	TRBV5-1	CASSLGMNTEAFF	TGCGCCAGCAGCTTGGGAATGAACACTGAAGCTTTCTTT
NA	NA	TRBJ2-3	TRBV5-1	CASSRNSGTDTQYF	TGCGCCAGCAGCCGAAACTCAGGCACAGATACGCAGTATTTT
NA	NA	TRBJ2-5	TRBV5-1	CASSLVGTQETQYF	TGCGCCAGCAGCTTGGTAGGGACCCAAGAGACCCAGTACTTC
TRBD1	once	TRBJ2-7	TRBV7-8	CASSLGQILPYEQYF	TGTGCCAGCAGCTTGGGACAGATTCTACCCTACGAGCAGTACTTC
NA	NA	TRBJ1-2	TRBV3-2	CASSPDYF	TGTGCCAGCAGCCCAGATTACTTC
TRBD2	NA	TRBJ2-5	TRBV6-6	CASVTSGAEETQYF	TGTGCCAGCGTGACTAGCGGGGCGGAGGAGACCCAGTACTTC
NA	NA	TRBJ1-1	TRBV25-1	CASSDLGPEAFF	TGTGCCAGCAGTGACCTGGGTCCTGAAGCTTTCTTT
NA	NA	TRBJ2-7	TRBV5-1	CASSWAGANEQYF	TGCGCCAGCAGCTGGGCGGGGGCTAACGAGCAGTACTTC
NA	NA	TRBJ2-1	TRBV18	CASSRERVEQFF	TGTGCCAGCTCACGTGAGCGGGTTGAGCAGTTCTTC
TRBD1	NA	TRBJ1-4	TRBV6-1	CASSPDRVSEKLFF	TGTGCCAGCAGTCCCGACAGGGTTAGTGAAAAACTGTTTTTT
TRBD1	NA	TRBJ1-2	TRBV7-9	CASSFDLTGEPGYTF	TGTGCCAGCAGCTTCGATCTTACAGGGGAACCGGGCTACACCTTC
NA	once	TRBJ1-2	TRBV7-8	CASSPDSYGYTF	TGTGCCAGCAGCCCGGACAGCTATGGCTACACCTTC
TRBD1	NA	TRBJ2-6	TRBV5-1	CASSHHRDRDNGANVLTF	TGCGCCAGCAGCCATCACCGGGACAGGGACAATGGGGCCAACGTCCTGACTTTC
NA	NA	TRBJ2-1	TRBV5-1	CASSPQGVNEQFF	TGCGCCAGCAGTCCCCAGGGAGTGAATGAGCAGTTCTTC
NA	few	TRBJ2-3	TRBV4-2	CASSKGLGDTQYF	TGTGCCAGCAGCAAGGGATTAGGAGATACGCAGTATTTT
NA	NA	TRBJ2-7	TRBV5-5	CASSLEGIGEQYF	TGTGCCAGCAGCTTGGAAGGGATCGGCGAGCAGTACTTC
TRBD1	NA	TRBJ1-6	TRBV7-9	CASSLGQGSSPLHF	TGTGCCAGCAGCTTAGGACAGGGAAGTTCACCCCTCCACTTT
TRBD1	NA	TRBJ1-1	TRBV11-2	CASSETGDTEAFF	TGTGCCAGCAGCGAGACAGGGGACACTGAAGCTTTCTTT
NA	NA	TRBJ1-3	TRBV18	CASSLADASGNTIYF	TGTGCCAGCTCACTCGCCGATGCTTCTGGAAACACCATATATTTT
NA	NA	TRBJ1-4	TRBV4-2	CASSQTAKELFF	TGTGCCAGCAGCCAGACGGCAAAGGAACTGTTTTTT
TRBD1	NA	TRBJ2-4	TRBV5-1	CASSTMGQAADIQYF	TGCGCCAGCAGCACGATGGGACAGGCAGCAGACATTCAGTACTTC
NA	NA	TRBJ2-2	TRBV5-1	CASSLGQNTGELFF	TGCGCCAGCAGCTTGGGACAGAACACCGGGGAGCTGTTTTTT
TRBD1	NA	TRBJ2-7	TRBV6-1	CASSEDAGQGSYEQYF	TGTGCCAGCAGTGAAGACGCGGGACAGGGGTCCTACGAGCAGTACTTC
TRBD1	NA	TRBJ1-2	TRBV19	CASTRDRVYGYTF	TGTGCCAGTACCCGCGACAGGGTCTATGGCTACACCTTC
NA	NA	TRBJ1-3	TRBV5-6	CASSLGGRLLISGNTIYF	TGTGCCAGCAGCTTGGGAGGCAGGCTGCTCATCTCTGGAAACACCATATATTTT
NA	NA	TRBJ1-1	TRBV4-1	CASSQVDLGMVGTEAFF	TGCGCCAGCAGCCAAGTGGATCTGGGGATGGTGGGCACTGAAGCTTTCTTT
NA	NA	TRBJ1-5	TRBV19	CASSIGSKWRVHDQPQHF	TGTGCCAGTAGTATTGGGTCGAAGTGGAGGGTGCACGATCAGCCCCAGCATTTT
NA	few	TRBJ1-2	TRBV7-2	CASSLQRTEGYGYTF	TGTGCCAGCAGCTTACAACGGACAGAGGGCTATGGCTACACCTTC
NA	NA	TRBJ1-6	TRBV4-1	CASSQDLQFYNSPLHF	TGCGCCAGCAGCCAAGATCTACAGTTCTATAATTCACCCCTCCACTTT
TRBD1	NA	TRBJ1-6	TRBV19	CASSPGQGGSNSPLHF	TGTGCCAGTAGTCCAGGACAGGGTGGATCTAATTCACCCCTCCACTTT
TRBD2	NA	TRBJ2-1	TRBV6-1	CASRSGLVAYEQFF	TGTGCCAGCAGGTCGGGACTAGTAGCCTATGAGCAGTTCTTC
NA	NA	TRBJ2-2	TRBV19	CASSIQVTGELFF	TGTGCCAGTAGTATCCAGGTCACCGGGGAGCTGTTTTTT
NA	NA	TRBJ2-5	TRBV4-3	CASSQAGYQETQYF	TGCGCCAGCAGCCAAGCGGGGTACCAAGAGACCCAGTACTTC
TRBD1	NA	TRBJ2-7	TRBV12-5	CASGPGQGGGEQYF	TGTGCTAGTGGCCCCGGACAGGGTGGAGGCGAGCAGTACTTC
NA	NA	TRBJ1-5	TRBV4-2	CASSQPGKRDSNQPQHF	TGTGCCAGCAGCCAACCCGGGAAAAGAGATAGCAATCAGCCCCAGCATTTT
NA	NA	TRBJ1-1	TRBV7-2	CASSFSPAGAKNTEAFF	TGTGCCAGCAGCTTTTCGCCCGCCGGAGCGAAGAACACTGAAGCTTTCTTT
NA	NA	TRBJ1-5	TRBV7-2	CAIKAGGSNQPQHF	TGTGCCATCAAGGCGGGGGGGAGCAATCAGCCCCAGCATTTT
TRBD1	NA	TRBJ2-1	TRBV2	CASSLDRGNEQFF	TGTGCCAGCAGCTTGGACAGGGGAAATGAGCAGTTCTTC
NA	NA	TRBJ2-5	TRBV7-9	CASSFLEETQYF	TGTGCCAGCAGCTTCCTAGAAGAGACCCAGTACTTC
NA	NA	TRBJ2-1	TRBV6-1	CASSPLSSYNEQFF	TGTGCCAGCAGCCCACTGAGCTCCTACAATGAGCAGTTCTTC
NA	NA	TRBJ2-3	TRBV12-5	CASGLRGGSADTQYF	TGTGCTAGTGGTTTGAGGGGGGGCAGCGCAGATACGCAGTATTTT
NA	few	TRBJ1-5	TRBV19	CASSIVGTNNQPQHF	TGTGCCAGTAGTATAGTAGGGACAAATAATCAGCCCCAGCATTTT